The next 11 T cell receptor beta chains were all read from a single sample in a study of early T cells in non-severe SARS-CoV-2 infection (TCRdb year 2021). Receptor amplification or capture employed 5' RACE. The sequencer was a NextSeq 500. TCRdb trimmed the raw reads at Q25, called clones with MiXCR and kept productive beta chains. Here each entry gathers all rows of one CDR3 protein and keeps the most common genes and DNA. The sample table holds about 48,000 distinct CDR3 sequences, of which over 5% were seen once. The ten largest clones add up to around 7% of the sample. The sample was whole blood, taken at baseline. These receptors originate from an adult who was a healthcare worker with PCR-confirmed SARS-CoV-2 infection or an uninfected control (not recorded which).

This clonotype was seen ten or more times. The chain has TRBV7-2 and TRBJ2-7; 7 bases align to TRBD1. After removal of 3 bases from V and 3 bases from J, the junction contained 5 bases not matched to a gene. Germline CDR1 and CDR2: SGHTA and FQGNSA. The CDR3 has 14 residues. CDR3 DNA sequence: TGTGCCAGCAGCTTGGAGACAGGGAACTACGAGCAGTACTTC. Its translation is CASSLETGNYEQYF.

This clonotype was seen a few times. This chain uses TRBV6-1 with TRBJ2-5; D unclear. Germline CDR1 reads MNHNS; CDR2 reads SASEGT. The CDR3 runs 11 residues. V lost 10 bases and J lost 5, with 11 bases in between. CDR3 protein: CAIILLETQYF. DNA of the CDR3: TGTGCCATAATTTTACTTGAGACCCAGTACTTC.

The chain links TRBV6-4 to TRBJ2-6, with D possibly matching TRBD2 (6 bases). Trimming took 4 bases from V and 4 from J, leaving 11 bases between them. The CDR3 is 15 residues long. Germline V gene data show CDR1 as MRHNA and CDR2 as SNTAGT. The CDR3 sequence is CASSAEGQGANVLTF. In DNA form, the CDR3 reads TGTGCCAGCAGTGCGGAGGGCCAGGGGGCCAACGTCCTGACTTTC.

To note about this clonotype: A much larger clone lies a single base off, so this may be a read error. The chain combines TRBV7-9 with TRBJ2-4; TRBD2 matches at 15 bases. Germline V CDR1 and CDR2: SEHNR, FQNEAQ (reference sequence). The CDR3 is 18 amino acids. CDR3 region: CVSSPGTSGRISKNIQYF. CDR3 DNA sequence: TGTGTCAGCAGCCCCGGGACTAGCGGGAGGATATCCAAAAACATTCAGTACTTC.

CDR3 in DNA: TGTGCCAGCAGCCTGAGGGGCCCCACGAACGAGCAGTACTTC. This gives the protein CASSLRGPTNEQYF. V and J are TRBV5-4 and TRBJ2-7; D may match TRBD1 or TRBD2 (5 bases each). With 4 bases removed from V and 5 bases from J, the gap between germline ends came to 16 bases. CDR3 length: 14 residues. CDR1 is SGHNT and CDR2 is YYREEE in the germline V gene (reference sequence). Together with reference TRBV5-4 and TRBJ2-7, the CDR3 gives the full variable domain: ETGVTQSPTHLIKTRGQQVTLRCSSQSGHNTVSWYQQALGQGPQFIFQYYREEENGRGNFPPRFSGLQFPNYSSELNVNALELDDSALYLCASSLRGPTNEQYFGPGTRLTVT.

At least ten counts were recorded for this clonotype. The chain combines TRBV6-6 with TRBJ1-5; tentative D call: TRBD1 (5 bases). Germline-derived CDR1 and CDR2 are MNHNY and SVGAGI (reference sequence). Trimming shortened V by 4 bases and J by 7 bases, and 14 bases separated the two germline ends. CDR3 size: 14 residues. The CDR3 is CASSWEGREQPQHF. CDR3 coding DNA: TGTGCCAGCAGTTGGGAGGGGAGGGAACAGCCCCAGCATTTT.

J is TRBJ2-3 and V is TRBV12-3 or TRBV12-4; D is ambiguous. The CDR3 sequence is 14 residues long. Deletions cut 2 bases from V and 4 bases from J, with 10 bases between. The DNA of the CDR3 is TGTGCCAGCAGTTTATCGCCTAGGGCAGATACGCAGTATTTT. Translated, it gives CASSLSPRADTQYF.

This clonotype has more than one count but fewer than ten. The chain couples TRBV28 to TRBJ1-2; 7 positions agree with TRBD1. The CDR3 is 16 amino acids. Germline CDR1 MDHEN, CDR2 SYDVKM. V trimming: 4 bases; J trimming: 4 bases; junction bases outside the gene matches: 12. The CDR3 region is CASSSQGQPLSYGYTF. The CDR3 bases are TGTGCCAGCAGTTCGCAGGGACAGCCTCTCTCCTATGGCTACACCTTC.

This clonotype has a handful of counts. The genes are TRBV20-1 and TRBJ2-6, with 11 bases lining up with TRBD2. CDR3 length: 17 amino acids. In germline, CDR1 is DFQATT, CDR2 SNEGSKA (reference sequence). The V segment lost 1 base and the J segment 2 bases; nucleotides outside the gene matches: 4. For the CDR3, the DNA is TGCAGTGCTAGAGGTACTAGCGGGAGTGCTGGGGCCAACGTCCTGACTTTC. It is translated as CSARGTSGSAGANVLTF.

V gene TRBV30 combines with J gene TRBJ2-1, with 9 positions matching TRBD2. The CDR3 loop spans 13 amino acids. V lost 1 base to trimming and J lost 14 bases; unmatched junction nucleotides: 9. Per germline, CDR1 GTSNPN and CDR2 SVGIG (reference sequence). The CDR3 DNA follows: TGTGCCTGGAGTGGTATCGCGGGAGGGCCGGAGTTCTTC. This encodes CAWSGIAGGPEFF. Full variable domain (missing parts from reference TRBV30 and TRBJ2-1): SQTIHQWPATLVQPVGSPLSLECTVEGTSNPNLYWYRQAAGRGLQLLFYSVGIGQISSEVPQNLSASRPQDRQFILSSKKLLLSDSGFYLCAWSGIAGGPEFFGPGTRLTVL.

This clonotype occurred a few times. J is TRBJ2-7 and V is TRBV4-3, with 11 bases fitting TRBD2. The CDR3 consists of 18 residues. CDR1 and CDR2 (germline): LGHNA, YSLEER. Trimming at V came to 0 bases and at J to 2 bases, leaving 9 bases not matched to a gene. The CDR3 loop is CASSQEWVAGGGPYEQYF. CDR3 nucleotide sequence: TGCGCCAGCAGCCAAGAGTGGGTAGCGGGAGGGGGACCCTACGAGCAGTACTTC.